Following are 20 T cell receptor beta chains from one sample sequenced in a study of T cells in Graves' hyperthyroidism and ophthalmopathy. TCR beta CDR3 regions were amplified from RNA. The study used the HTBI primer set for a first-round RT-PCR of the TCR CDR3. TCRdb recomputed calls from the multiplex PCR reads with MiXCR, one row per CDR3 protein. Among 400,000 to 500,000 distinct CDR3 sequences listed, 12% to 15% were seen once. The source material was blood. These receptors originate from a woman aged 18-29 years with Graves' hyperthyroidism.

This clonotype was seen a handful of times. This sequence joins TRBV25-1 and TRBJ2-1; TRBD2 matches 16 bases. J lost 10 bases, V lost 7 bases, and 4 bases had no gene match. The CDR3 covers 14 residues. Germline CDR1 reads MGHDK; CDR2 reads SYGVNS. CDR3 nucleotides: TGTGCCAGCAAACCGGGACTAGCGGGAGGGGAGCAGTTCTTC. Its translation: CASKPGLAGGEQFF.

This clonotype was seen at least ten times. The chain uses TRBV28 and TRBJ2-5; 7 bases line up with TRBD1. The CDR3 totals 13 residues. Trimming took 5 bases from V and 5 from J; bases not matched to a gene: 5. Per germline, CDR1 MDHEN and CDR2 SYDVKM. The CDR3 coding sequence is TGTGCCAGCAGTAAGGGGGCTGTGGAGACCCAGTACTTC. It translates to CASSKGAVETQYF.

With regard to this clonotype: A much larger clone sits a single nucleotide away, making a read error possible. The V call is TRBV2, the J call TRBJ2-5, with D maybe TRBD2 (6 bases). Germline values: CDR1 SNHLY, CDR2 FYNNEI. There are 14 residues in the CDR3. V lost 6 bases and J lost 5, with 16 bases in between. Here the CDR3 DNA reads TGTGCCAGCAGGATTGACGGGGGTGGGGAGACCCAGTACTTC. This translates into CASRIDGGGETQYF.

The rearrangement joins TRBV28 to TRBJ2-1; no clear D. V was trimmed by 2 bases and J by 7 bases, leaving 12 bases between them. Germline-derived CDR1 and CDR2 are MDHEN and SYDVKM. CDR3 length: 14 residues. The CDR3 coding sequence is TGTGCCAGCAGTTTAAATGGCCTGTGGAATGAGCAGTTCTTC. It specifies CASSLNGLWNEQFF.

This clonotype was seen ten or more times. The chain links TRBV3-1 to TRBJ1-1; D uncertain. This CDR3 is built from 13 residues. The germline V and J ends were trimmed by 4 bases and 2 bases, with 8 bases remaining between them. From germline, CDR1 is LGHDT and CDR2 YNNKEL (reference sequence). The CDR3 DNA sequence: TGTGCCAGCAGCCCCCCCTATAACACTGAAGCTTTCTTT. Its translation: CASSPPYNTEAFF.

This clonotype was detected a few times. The rearrangement joins TRBV6-1 to TRBJ2-1, with D possibly TRBD2 on 6 matching bases. The V gene lost 5 bases and the J gene lost 4 bases, with 9 bases spanning the gap. Germline lookup yields CDR1 MNHNS and CDR2 SASEGT. The length of the CDR3 is 13 residues. The CDR3 DNA reads TGTGCCAGCAGTCAGACTAGTTACAATGAGCAGTTCTTC. Protein product: CASSQTSYNEQFF.

Many counts were recorded for this clonotype. The V and J genes are TRBV12-3 or TRBV12-4 and TRBJ2-5; 15 bases fit TRBD2. With 6 bases clipped from V and 13 bases from J, the junction kept 6 bases outside the gene matches. The CDR3 spans 13 residues. Written as DNA, the CDR3 is TGTGCCAGCAGCCCCGGACTAGCGGGAGGGTGGTACTTC. Its protein product is CASSPGLAGGWYF.

This clonotype was detected once. At one end the junction does not follow the germline gene, possibly because of a read error. This sequence joins TRBV28 and TRBJ2-7, with D unclear. The CDR3 runs to 13 residues. CDR1 is MDHEN, CDR2 SYDVKM, per germline. The DNA for the CDR3 is TGTGCCAGCAGTTTAAGCGTCATCTACGAGCAGTGCTTC. Encoded protein: CASSLSVIYEQCF.

This clonotype was detected ten times or more. The rearrangement uses TRBV7-6 and TRBJ2-5; the D is unclear. The V end lost 4 bases, the J end lost 1 base, and 13 bases lay between the germline ends. Per germline, CDR1 SGHVS and CDR2 FNYEAQ. CDR3 size: 15 residues. CDR3 loop: CASSSPRSPQETQYF. The CDR3 DNA is TGTGCCAGCAGCTCCCCGCGTTCGCCCCAAGAGACCCAGTACTTC.

The chain joins TRBV10-3 to TRBJ2-7; unclear D gene. The CDR3 runs to 15 residues. The V end lost 3 bases, the J end lost 0 bases, and 12 bases lay between the germline ends. CDR1 is ENHRY, CDR2 SYGVKD, per germline. CDR3 amino acids: CAISDWAVDSYEQYF. The CDR3 nucleotides are TGTGCCATCAGTGACTGGGCAGTTGACTCCTACGAGCAGTACTTC.

Comments on this clonotype: A read error is possible here, since a much larger clone lies one base away. The chain combines TRBV5-8 with TRBJ2-1; TRBD1 aligns across 7 bases. CDR1 and CDR2 from the germline V gene are SGHTS and YDEGEE. V trimming: 2 bases; J trimming: 10 bases; junction bases outside the gene matches: 15. The CDR3 runs 16 residues. The CDR3 region has the DNA TGTGCCAGCAGCTTTCGCGTGAGACAGGGACGATACGAGCAGTTCTTC. It specifies CASSFRVRQGRYEQFF. Full variable domain (missing parts from reference TRBV5-8 and TRBJ2-1): EAGVTQSPTHLIKTRGQQATLRCSPISGHTSVYWYQQALGLGLQFLLWYDEGEERNRGNFPPRFSGRQFPNYSSELNVNALELEDSALYLCASSFRVRQGRYEQFFGPGTRLTVL.

This clonotype was seen a handful of times. This sequence may be a read error, since a much larger clone differs from it by one base. This chain joins TRBV14 and TRBJ1-2; unclear D gene. Trimming cost V 3 bases and J 0 bases, with 2 bases left between them. CDR1 is SGHDN and CDR2 is FVKESK in the germline V gene. CDR3 length: 12 amino acids. The CDR3 region has the DNA TGTGCCAGCAGCCACGCTAACTATGGCTACACCTTC. Translated: CASSHANYGYTF.

The chain carries TRBV19 and TRBJ1-4, with D hard to call. The CDR3 runs to 14 residues. Trimming removed 5 bases at V and 4 bases at J, with 11 bases between. CDR1 is LNHDA and CDR2 is SQIVND in the germline V gene (reference sequence). CDR3 protein: CASSGRGNNEKLFF. The CDR3 DNA reads as TGTGCCAGTAGTGGACGAGGAAATAATGAAAAACTGTTTTTT. Using reference TRBV19 and TRBJ1-4 for the parts outside the CDR3, the full variable domain is DGGITQSPKYLFRKEGQNVTLSCEQNLNHDAMYWYRQDPGQGLRLIYYSQIVNDFQKGDIAEGYSVSREKKESFPLTVTSAQKNPTAFYLCASSGRGNNEKLFFGSGTQLSVL.

This clonotype has at least ten counts. The chain recombines TRBV5-1 with TRBJ2-5, with D unclear. CDR3 size: 15 residues. Looked up from germline, CDR1 is SGHRS and CDR2 is YFSETQ. V was pared by 5 bases and J by 7 bases, with 21 bases between. The CDR3 loop reads CASSGGTTDLGTQYF. CDR3 coding DNA: TGCGCCAGCAGTGGTGGAACAACAGACCTAGGGACCCAGTACTTC. Full variable domain (missing parts from reference TRBV5-1 and TRBJ2-5): KAGVTQTPRYLIKTRGQQVTLSCSPISGHRSVSWYQQTPGQGLQFLFEYFSETQRNKGNFPGRFSGRQFSNSRSEMNVSTLELGDSALYLCASSGGTTDLGTQYFGPGTRLLVL.

The chain is built from TRBV15 and TRBJ2-3; D gene ambiguous. In germline, CDR1 is LNHNV, CDR2 YYDKDF (reference sequence). This CDR3 spans 13 amino acids. The V end was cut by 1 base, the J end by 1 base, with 3 bases between. The CDR3, as DNA: TGTGCCACCAGCAGAGCGGGCACAGATACGCAGTATTTT. This translates into CATSRAGTDTQYF.

This clonotype has a count of ten or more. This rearrangement joins TRBV19 to TRBJ1-1, with D uncertain. V lost 6 bases and J lost 1, with 15 bases in between. Per the germline V gene, CDR1 is LNHDA and CDR2 is SQIVND (reference sequence). The CDR3 covers 15 residues. The CDR3 is CASSHHPTGNTEAFF. CDR3 bases: TGTGCCAGTAGCCACCACCCGACGGGGAACACTGAAGCTTTCTTT.

This clonotype was counted many times. The chain is built from TRBV27 and TRBJ2-3; perhaps TRBD1 as D (5 bases). The CDR3 is 15 amino acids. Looked up from germline, CDR1 is MNHEY and CDR2 is SMNVEV (reference sequence). V lost 5 bases to trimming and J lost 0 bases, with 12 bases between them. The CDR3 protein is CASSQQVSSTDTQYF. CDR3 DNA: TGTGCCAGCAGTCAACAGGTATCTAGCACAGATACGCAGTATTTT.

This clonotype was observed at least ten times. This CDR3 is CASSSPGLAGAKNIQYF. CDR3 nucleotide sequence: TGTGCCAGCAGTTCCCCGGGACTAGCGGGAGCCAAAAACATTCAGTACTTC. This rearrangement joins TRBV6-1 to TRBJ2-4; 12 bases align to TRBD2. CDR1 is MNHNS and CDR2 is SASEGT in the germline V gene. V dropped 5 bases and J dropped 0; count of bases not matched to a gene: 5. This CDR3 has 17 residues.

This chain joins TRBV10-3 and TRBJ1-3; TRBD1 matches at 7 bases. There are 15 residues in the CDR3. Germline CDR1 reads ENHRY; CDR2 reads SYGVKD. V was clipped by 4 bases and J by 0 bases; unmatched bases: 3. CDR3 sequence (DNA): TGTGCCATCAGTGTGGGACAGTACTCTGGAAACACCATATATTTT. This encodes CAISVGQYSGNTIYF.

There are a few counts of this clonotype. The chain combines TRBV6-1 with TRBJ1-5, with a possible D match to TRBD1 (5 bases). V was pared by 10 bases and J by 0 bases, with 16 bases between. There are 15 residues in the CDR3. Germline values: CDR1 MNHNS, CDR2 SASEGT. CDR3 loop: CATADRDLSNQPQHF. Here the CDR3 DNA reads TGTGCCACCGCCGACCGGGACCTTAGCAATCAGCCCCAGCATTTT.